Presented here are 20 T cell receptor beta chains from one specimen sequenced in a study of a mutant IDH1 vaccine in newly diagnosed glioma. Clones were sequenced by immunoSEQ multiplex PCR, and TCRdb holds only the in-frame ones, with some missing. The table lists approximately 100,000 clones, 89% of them singletons. Antigens for these TCRs are unknown. Documented time point: week 47, end of study. Every vaccination contained 300 ug of the mutant IDH1 20-mer peptide and was paired with topical imiquimod. The sequenced sample was PBMCs, obtained from a glioma patient whose treatment included an IDH1 peptide vaccine. All receptors derive from a woman aged 45 to 65 with glioma.

V and J are TRBV9 and TRBJ2-1, with D uncertain. Germline values: CDR1 SGDLS, CDR2 YYNGEE. This CDR3 comprises 13 residues. V was clipped by 1 base and J by 7 bases, with 9 bases between them. The CDR3 nucleotides read TGTGCCAGCAGCGTACGGACCGGGAATGAGCAGTTCTTC. It is translated as CASSVRTGNEQFF.

The V and J genes are TRBV15 and TRBJ2-5, with D possibly being TRBD1 or TRBD2 (7 bases each). Germline CDR1 and CDR2: LNHNV and YYDKDF (reference sequence). Trimming left V 2 bases short and J 7 bases short, with 20 bases between. CDR3 size: 16 residues. Here the CDR3 DNA reads TGTGCCACCAGCAGAACATCCCAGGGGGGGTCGGTGACCCAGTACTTC. It specifies CATSRTSQGGSVTQYF.

The chain is built from TRBV28 and TRBJ2-7; the D gene is possibly TRBD1 (8 bases). The CDR3 covers 15 residues. Deletions cut 5 bases from V and 0 bases from J, with 14 bases between. The V gene's germline CDR1 is MDHEN and CDR2 SYDVKM. CDR3 amino acids: CASSRGDRSSYEQYF. CDR3 in DNA: TGTGCCAGCAGTCGGGGGGACAGGAGCTCCTACGAGCAGTACTTC.

The gene calls are TRBV5-1 and TRBJ1-1; no clear D. Germline-derived CDR1 and CDR2 are SGHRS and YFSETQ. There are 13 residues in the CDR3. Deletions cut 2 bases from V and 5 bases from J, with 10 bases between. The CDR3: CASSFGVETEAFF. The CDR3 coding sequence is TGCGCCAGCAGCTTTGGGGTGGAGACTGAAGCTTTCTTT.

This sequence joins TRBV2 and TRBJ2-7; 8 nucleotides align to TRBD1. The CDR3 runs 15 residues. Germline V gene data show CDR1 as SNHLY and CDR2 as FYNNEI. V shed 4 bases and J 6 bases; nucleotides not matched to a gene: 11. The CDR3 DNA follows: TGTGCCAGCAGTGCGTCAGGGACAGGCGGACTCGAGCAGTACTTC. This codes for CASSASGTGGLEQYF.

The gene calls are TRBV6-5 and TRBJ1-5; D uncertain. CDR3 length equals 12 residues. Trimming left V 5 bases short and J 5 bases short, with 7 bases between. Germline-derived CDR1 and CDR2 are MNHEY and SVGAGI. CDR3 DNA sequence: TGTGCCAGCAGTCCCAGAGATCAGCCCCAGCATTTT. Its translation: CASSPRDQPQHF.

The chain joins TRBV18 to TRBJ1-4; 9 bases are a match to TRBD1. CDR3 length: 17 residues. From germline, CDR1 is KGHSH and CDR2 LQKENI. The V and J ends lost 4 bases and 4 bases, in that order; junction bases with no gene match: 10. The CDR3 loop reads CASSRLTGTGFNEKLFF. The CDR3 nucleotides read TGTGCCAGCTCACGACTCACCGGGACAGGGTTTAATGAAAAACTGTTTTTT.

CDR3 DNA: TGTGCCAGCAGTCCAGGAAAGCAGGGATTAGGCACTGAAGCTTTCTTT. It yields the protein CASSPGKQGLGTEAFF. V usage is TRBV28 and J usage is TRBJ1-1, with a weak D call TRBD1 (5 bases). Germline V gene lookup returns CDR1 MDHEN and CDR2 SYDVKM. V was clipped by 5 bases and J by 4 bases, with 20 bases between them. The CDR3 has 16 amino acids.

This chain joins TRBV4-1 and TRBJ2-5; D is unresolved. The CDR3 extends over 13 amino acids. Germline-derived CDR1 and CDR2 are MGHRA and YSYEKL. The ends were cut back, 1 base at V and 4 bases at J, with 7 bases in the middle. The CDR3, as DNA: TGCGCCAGCAGCCAAGTCTGGAGAGAGACCCAGTACTTC. This translates into CASSQVWRETQYF.

This chain uses TRBV7-8 with TRBJ1-1; D possibly corresponds to TRBD1 (6 bases). The CDR3 extends over 14 amino acids. Trimming removed 5 bases at V and 1 base at J, with 11 bases between. Per the germline V gene, CDR1 is SGHVS and CDR2 is FQNEAQ. CDR3 in amino acids: CASSTWTANTEAFF. CDR3 nucleotide sequence: TGTGCCAGCAGCACGTGGACAGCGAACACTGAAGCTTTCTTT.

CDR3 residues: CASSQGQGRGGYEKLFF. The CDR3 DNA is TGCGCCAGCAGCCAGGGACAGGGAAGAGGAGGTTATGAAAAACTGTTTTTT. This chain joins TRBV4-1 and TRBJ1-4; 9 nucleotides align to TRBD1. The CDR3 is 17 amino acids. Germline values: CDR1 MGHRA, CDR2 YSYEKL. The trim removed 3 bases at V and 6 bases at J, leaving 11 bases unmatched.

The V call is TRBV10-1, the J call TRBJ1-1; D perhaps matches TRBD1 (5 bases). CDR1 and CDR2 from the germline V gene are WNHNN and SYGVQD (reference sequence). V lost 7 bases, J lost 4 bases, and 13 bases lay in between. The length of the CDR3 is 13 residues. This chain's CDR3 is CASTPREGTEAFF. CDR3 DNA: TGCGCCAGCACCCCCAGGGAAGGCACTGAAGCTTTCTTT.

This chain joins TRBV5-4 and TRBJ1-5; D not resolved. V was trimmed by 3 bases and J by 4 bases, leaving 11 bases between them. The CDR3 runs 14 residues. Germline values: CDR1 SGHNT, CDR2 YYREEE (reference sequence). CDR3 in DNA: TGTGCCAGCAGCTCAGATACGAAGAATCAGCCCCAGCATTTT. Translation: CASSSDTKNQPQHF. Full variable domain (rest looked up from reference TRBV5-4 and TRBJ1-5): ETGVTQSPTHLIKTRGQQVTLRCSSQSGHNTVSWYQQALGQGPQFIFQYYREEENGRGNFPPRFSGLQFPNYSSELNVNALELDDSALYLCASSSDTKNQPQHFGDGTRLSIL.

The chain combines TRBV5-1 with TRBJ2-1; D is unclear. Germline CDR1 SGHRS, CDR2 YFSETQ. Trimming left V 7 bases short and J 0 bases short, with 11 bases between. CDR3 length equals 14 residues. The CDR3 bases are TGCGCCAGCGGCTACTTTCTCTCCTACAATGAGCAGTTCTTC. Its protein product is CASGYFLSYNEQFF.

The gene calls are TRBV5-1 and TRBJ2-1, with D possibly matching TRBD1 (5 bases). Germline V CDR1 and CDR2: SGHRS, YFSETQ. Trimming removed 0 bases at V and 3 bases at J, with 7 bases between. This CDR3 is built from 14 residues. The CDR3 coding sequence is TGCGCCAGCAGCTTGGACAGGTTCTACAATGAGCAGTTCTTC. Its protein product is CASSLDRFYNEQFF.

The V call is TRBV15, the J call TRBJ2-5; 7 nucleotides agree with TRBD1. The V gene's germline CDR1 is LNHNV and CDR2 YYDKDF (reference sequence). V lost 0 bases, J lost 5 bases, and 3 bases stayed unmatched. There are 14 residues in the CDR3. For the CDR3, the DNA is TGTGCCACCAGCAGAGATGGCAGGGGGGAGACCCAGTACTTC. Translated, it gives CATSRDGRGETQYF.

The chain has TRBV5-1 and TRBJ2-1; the D gene is possibly TRBD2 (6 bases). The germline gives CDR1 SGHRS, CDR2 YFSETQ. Trimming took off 5 bases at V and 9 bases at J, with 21 bases between the two ends. This CDR3 is 15 amino acids long. The CDR3 nucleotides are TGCGCCAGCAGACTAGGGGCGTTGGCCGGGGGTGAGCAGTTCTTC. As protein: CASRLGALAGGEQFF.

V and J are TRBV18 and TRBJ2-7; 10 bases match TRBD1. The trim removed 1 base at V and 4 bases at J, leaving 1 base unmatched. The CDR3 covers 14 residues. Germline lookup yields CDR1 KGHSH and CDR2 LQKENI. The CDR3 nucleotides are TGTGCCAGCTCACCACGGGACAGGGGTTACGAGCAGTACTTC. Its protein is CASSPRDRGYEQYF.

The chain joins TRBV4-1 to TRBJ2-7; 14 nucleotides align to TRBD2. Looked up from germline, CDR1 is MGHRA and CDR2 is YSYEKL. The CDR3 has 17 amino acids. V was pared by 4 bases and J by 3 bases, with 8 bases of the junction left unmatched. The CDR3: CASSPPGLAGAHYEQYF. CDR3 nucleotides: TGCGCCAGCAGCCCACCGGGACTAGCGGGAGCCCACTACGAGCAGTACTTC.

The rearrangement links TRBV11-2 to TRBJ2-7, with 11 bases identical to TRBD2. This CDR3 has 16 residues. Unmatched junction bases numbered 6, after V lost 1 base and J lost 4 bases. Germline CDR1 reads SGHAT; CDR2 reads FQNNGV. The CDR3 spells CASSLGRLAGPYEQYF. CDR3 bases: TGTGCCAGCAGCTTAGGAAGACTAGCGGGACCATACGAGCAGTACTTC. The variable domain in full, completed from reference TRBV11-2 and TRBJ2-7, reads EAGVAQSPRYKIIEKRQSVAFWCNPISGHATLYWYQQILGQGPKLLIQFQNNGVVDDSQLPKDRFSAERLKGVDSTLKIQPAKLEDSAVYLCASSLGRLAGPYEQYFGPGTRLTVT.